This T cell receptor (beta chain) comes out of a study of CXCR3-negative and CXCR3-positive naive CD8 T cells. Study results and limitations: Memory CD8+ cells showed much lower diversity, while both naive subsets displayed comparably high diversity. Surface CD5 looked about the same in the naive subsets, so the authors worked out TCR strength from TRB CDR3 properties. Compared with CXCR3-negative naive cells, CXCR3-positive naive cells showed more hydrophobic TRB CDR3s.

CD45RO-CCR7+CD27+CD95- defined naive CD8+ T cells. This CDR3 comprises 14 residues. The V gene's germline CDR1 is SEHNR and CDR2 FQNEAQ (reference sequence). The method, 5' RACE with UMI labels, was used to prepare the TRB cDNA libraries. TCRdb derives one entry per CDR3 protein from the 5' RACE reads, leaving out DNA. The table for this sample gives some 130,000 distinct CDR3 sequences. A remark on this clonotype: Its specificity is unknown.

The source of this sequence is a human donor in good health. Some clones in this sample may be carry-over from other donors' samples. Input material: naive CXCR3+ CD8+ T cells from blood. As for subset: CD45RO-CCR7+CD27+CD95- naive CD8+ T cells expressing CXCR3 (TNR3+). The chain joins TRBV7-9 to TRBJ2-5; TCRdb picks TRBD1, but there is no DNA to check that call. The CDR3 protein is CASTLQGGRETQYF.